This T cell receptor beta chain was retrieved from a study of T cell responses to AZD1222 COVID-19 vaccine. Measured with immunoSEQ multiplex PCR; TCRdb has only the in-frame clones, and not every one. The sample lists around 270,000 clones, 85% to 95% seen once, with roughly 0.5% in the top ten. V lost 0 bases and J lost 1; bases outside the gene matches: 6. The CDR3 is 17 amino acids. Germline CDR1 SGHVS, CDR2 FQNEAQ. This sequence joins TRBV7-8 and TRBJ2-7; the match to TRBD1 covers 10 bases. The input for sequencing was peripheral blood, taken 28 days after the second AZD1222 dose. This TCR was recovered from an adult who received the AZD1222 COVID-19 vaccine. The CDR3 DNA reads as TGTGCCAGCAGCTTAGCGCTCCGGGACAGGGGTTCCTACGAGCAGTACTTC. It is translated as CASSLALRDRGSYEQYF.